The 13 T cell receptor beta chains listed next were all sequenced from one sample in a study of cytomegalovirus exposure and HLA in healthy donors. The PCR made use of 60 Vbeta and 13 Jbeta primers. The assay was immunoSEQ multiplex PCR, and TCRdb's table has in-frame clones only and misses some. The sample yields about 150,000 clones, approximately 84% seen once. The specimen was PBMCs. Receptors originate from a man aged 25-40 years in good health and CMV-seropositive.

V usage is TRBV4-1 and J usage is TRBJ2-3, with D maybe TRBD2 (5 bases). V gave up 0 bases and J gave up 1 base, with 20 bases separating them. The germline CDR1 and CDR2 sequences are MGHRA and YSYEKL. This CDR3 region has 19 residues. The CDR3 here is CASSQDFSRRLRGTDTQYF. DNA of the CDR3: TGCGCCAGCAGCCAAGACTTCTCGCGGAGACTACGAGGCACAGATACGCAGTATTTT.

This rearrangement joins TRBV27 to TRBJ2-3; 7 bases map to TRBD2. The CDR3 is 17 residues long. The ends lost 5 bases at V and 3 bases at J; junction bases unmatched: 14. Per the germline V gene, CDR1 is MNHEY and CDR2 is SMNVEV (reference sequence). CDR3 residues: CASSMGEGRELTDTQYF. Here the CDR3 DNA reads TGTGCCAGCAGTATGGGCGAAGGGCGGGAGTTGACAGATACGCAGTATTTT.

The chain is built from TRBV4-1 and TRBJ2-3, with TRBD2 matching over 13 bases. V lost 4 bases, J lost 4 bases, and 11 bases stayed unmatched. The CDR3 runs 18 residues. Germline V gene data show CDR1 as MGHRA and CDR2 as YSYEKL. CDR3 nucleotide sequence: TGCGCCAGCAGCCGGAGATCCGGGACTAGCGGGAAATCAGATACGCAGTATTTT. Translating gives CASSRRSGTSGKSDTQYF.

This clone has just one count. Here the CDR3 DNA reads TGTGCCAGTAGTATTGCGGGGACCGCAAAGACCCAGTACTTC. Translating gives CASSIAGTAKTQYF. The chain uses TRBV19 and TRBJ2-5; weak D call: TRBD2 (6 bases). V was pared by 3 bases and J by 6 bases, with 14 bases between. The germline V gene has CDR1 LNHDA and CDR2 SQIVND (reference sequence). This CDR3 region has 14 residues.

The gene calls are TRBV5-6 and TRBJ2-3, with D perhaps TRBD1 (6 bases). CDR3 length: 14 amino acids. Germline V gene data show CDR1 as SGHDT and CDR2 as YYEEEE. V shed 1 base and J shed 0 bases, with 6 bases lying between them. This CDR3 is CASSLTGSTDTQYF. CDR3 DNA sequence: TGTGCCAGCAGCTTGACAGGGAGCACAGATACGCAGTATTTT.

The chain links TRBV5-6 to TRBJ1-5; D gene uncertain. Per germline, CDR1 SGHDT and CDR2 YYEEEE. The length of the CDR3 is 14 residues. V dropped 2 bases and J dropped 0 bases, with 6 bases sitting between them. The CDR3 loop reads CASSFWASNQPQHF. In DNA form, the CDR3 reads TGTGCCAGCAGCTTTTGGGCTAGCAATCAGCCCCAGCATTTT.

The rearrangement links TRBV7-3 to TRBJ2-2; 8 bases match TRBD2. Germline V CDR1 and CDR2: SGHTA, FQGTGA. The CDR3 spans 15 residues. V lost 4 bases, J lost 8 bases, and 9 bases stayed unmatched. The CDR3 DNA follows: TGTGCCAGCAGCTCCGGGACTAGTTCCACGGGGGAGCTGTTTTTT. It encodes CASSSGTSSTGELFF.

The rearrangement links TRBV19 to TRBJ1-1; D unresolved. V gave up 7 bases and J gave up 4 bases, with 13 bases separating them. The CDR3 runs 13 residues. The germline CDR1 and CDR2 sequences are LNHDA and SQIVND (reference sequence). The CDR3 here is CASKWREGTEAFF. CDR3 nucleotide sequence: TGTGCCAGTAAGTGGCGGGAAGGCACTGAAGCTTTCTTT.

The chain couples TRBV5-6 to TRBJ2-1; no clear D. Trimming left V 1 base short and J 4 bases short, with 6 bases between. Germline V gene data show CDR1 as SGHDT and CDR2 as YYEEEE. This CDR3 comprises 13 residues. The CDR3 sequence: CASSLLIYNEQFF. The CDR3 nucleotides read TGTGCCAGCAGCTTGCTAATTTACAATGAGCAGTTCTTC.

The chain recombines TRBV5-1 with TRBJ2-1; TRBD2 aligns across 13 bases. Germline assignment: CDR1 SGHRS and CDR2 YFSETQ. Losses at the gene ends were 3 bases for V and 0 bases for J; bases not matched to a gene: 6. The CDR3 runs 18 residues. The CDR3 bases are TGCGCCAGCAGCTACGGACTAGCGGGAGACCTCTCCTACAATGAGCAGTTCTTC. Its translation: CASSYGLAGDLSYNEQFF.

The chain employs TRBV15 and TRBJ2-1, with 9 positions matching TRBD2. This CDR3 region has 16 residues. The V gene end was trimmed by 5 bases and the J gene end by 7 bases; junction bases not matched to a gene: 12. The germline V gene encodes CDR1 LNHNV and CDR2 YYDKDF (reference sequence). The CDR3 sequence is CATSGGLAGGINEQFF. The CDR3 DNA reads as TGTGCCACCAGCGGGGGGTTGGCGGGAGGGATTAATGAGCAGTTCTTC.

The chain joins TRBV6-5 to TRBJ1-1, with D possibly being TRBD1 (5 bases). The V gene lost 6 bases and the J gene lost 8 bases, with 19 bases spanning the gap. Germline V gives CDR1 MNHEY, CDR2 SVGAGI. The CDR3 extends over 14 amino acids. This CDR3 is CASRALPGWHEAFF. DNA for the CDR3: TGTGCCAGCAGAGCGCTACCAGGGTGGCACGAAGCTTTCTTT.

This clone appeared a few times. The chain has TRBV7-9 and TRBJ2-1; 7 bases agree with TRBD1. The CDR3 spans 16 residues. The germline gives CDR1 SEHNR, CDR2 FQNEAQ (reference sequence). The V and J ends lost 5 bases and 10 bases, in that order; junction bases with no gene match: 17. The CDR3 loop reads CASSPPTGSHVNEQFF. CDR3 nucleotides: TGTGCCAGCAGCCCGCCGACAGGGAGCCATGTGAACGAGCAGTTCTTC.